The clone carrying this T cell receptor beta chain was observed many times. This sample is drawn from a study of tumor-infiltrating lymphocytes in primary liver carcinoma. Using a constant-region primer together with ProtoScript II reverse transcriptase, TCR beta cDNA was made from 450 to 600 ng of total RNA. Employing slightly modified ARM-PCR, three nested multiplex PCR rounds were run, and these gave rise to the TCR beta libraries. In TCRdb, the multiplex PCR reads were re-called with MiXCR into one record per CDR3 protein. The repertoire holds under 110,000 distinct CDR3 sequences, with around 71% as singletons. From unsorted bulk tissue weighing roughly 17-31 mg, DNA and RNA were co-extracted. This clonotype originated in a woman aged 55-69 years with primary liver carcinoma and hepatitis B virus infection. Source material: liver tumor tissue from sampling region 2. Subset described: tumor region T2, inferior pole.

Here the CDR3 reads CASRASGRRGEQFF. The CDR3 DNA follows: TGTGCCAGCAGGGCTAGCGGGAGAAGGGGTGAGCAGTTCTTC. The chain combines TRBV28 with TRBJ2-1; 10 bases align to TRBD2. The length of the CDR3 is 14 residues. With V trimmed by 6 bases and J by 9 bases, 8 bases remained unmatched. Looked up from germline, CDR1 is MDHEN and CDR2 is SYDVKM.